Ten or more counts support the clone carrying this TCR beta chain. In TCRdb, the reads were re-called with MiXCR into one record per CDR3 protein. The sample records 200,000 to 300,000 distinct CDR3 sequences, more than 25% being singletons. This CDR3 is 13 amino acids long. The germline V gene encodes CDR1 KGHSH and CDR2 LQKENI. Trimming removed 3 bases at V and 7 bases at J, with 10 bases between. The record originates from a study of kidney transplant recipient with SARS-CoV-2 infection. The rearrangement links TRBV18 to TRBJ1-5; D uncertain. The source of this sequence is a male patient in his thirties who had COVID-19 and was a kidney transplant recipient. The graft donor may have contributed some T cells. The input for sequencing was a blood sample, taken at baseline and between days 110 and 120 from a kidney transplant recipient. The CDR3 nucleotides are TGTGCCAGCTCACCTCCCGGGTTGCAGCCCCAGCATTTT. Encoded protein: CASSPPGLQPQHF.